This is a list of T cell receptor beta chains from one sample in a study of blood T cell repertoires in COVID-19. Measured with immunoSEQ multiplex PCR; TCRdb has only the in-frame clones, and not every one. The data contain about 180,000 clones, more than 75% of them singletons. The sequencing sample was made of PBMCs or T cells enriched from blood (not recorded which). Source of these receptors: a woman aged 25 to 45 who had recovered from COVID-19. Each CDR3 is given with its conserved first and last residue. Fields, in order: J gene, clone size, D gene, V gene, CDR3 protein, CDR3 DNA. A D gene is named only where the DNA matches it firmly. The listing skips clone size in some rows; elsewhere it reads once, few, many or a size class.

TRBJ1-2 | NA | TRBD1 | TRBV28 | CASSSLRTGLRGGYTF | TGTGCCAGCAGTTCTCTTCGGACAGGGTTGCGGGGGGGCTACACCTTC
TRBJ1-3 | NA | NA | TRBV7-8 | CASSLSFSGNTIYF | TGTGCCAGCAGCTTAAGCTTCTCTGGAAACACCATATATTTT
TRBJ1-2 | NA | TRBD1 | TRBV29-1 | CSVEDRRTGGNYGYTF | TGCAGCGTTGAAGATCGGCGGACAGGGGGCAACTATGGCTACACCTTC
TRBJ2-2 | NA | NA | TRBV5-1 | CASSPRDSNTGELFF | TGCGCCAGCAGCCCGCGAGACAGTAACACCGGGGAGCTGTTTTTT
TRBJ2-7 | NA | TRBD2 | TRBV6-5 | CASSRGGSQMYEQYF | TGTGCCAGCAGTCGAGGCGGGAGTCAGATGTACGAGCAGTACTTC
TRBJ2-3 | NA | TRBD2 | TRBV19 | CASSGLAGGSDTQYF | TGTGCCAGTAGTGGACTAGCGGGAGGGTCAGATACGCAGTATTTT
TRBJ2-5 | NA | TRBD1 | TRBV15 | CATSRDSGQGGETQYF | TGTGCCACCAGCAGAGATTCGGGACAGGGTGGGGAGACCCAGTACTTC
TRBJ2-7 | NA | TRBD2 | TRBV19 | CASSRRTSGTYEQYF | TGTGCCAGTAGTAGACGGACTAGCGGGACTTACGAGCAGTACTTC
TRBJ2-1 | once | TRBD2 | TRBV15 | CATSRVRAGVKGNEQFF | TGTGCCACCAGCAGAGTTAGAGCGGGAGTAAAAGGCAATGAGCAGTTCTTC
TRBJ2-7 | NA | NA | TRBV7-9 | CASSFSSGEQYF | TGTGCCAGCAGCTTTAGTAGCGGCGAGCAGTACTTC
TRBJ2-7 | NA | NA | TRBV12-3/TRBV12-4 | CASSLEGEQYF | TGTGCCAGCAGCCTGGAGGGGGAGCAGTACTTC
TRBJ2-7 | NA | TRBD2 | TRBV29-1 | CSVAGASYEQYF | TGCAGCGTAGCGGGAGCCTCCTACGAGCAGTACTTC
TRBJ1-4 | NA | NA | TRBV3-1/TRBV3-2 | CASSQTGHGEKLFF | TGTGCCAGCAGCCAAACAGGACACGGAGAAAAACTGTTTTTT
TRBJ2-6 | NA | TRBD1 | TRBV4-1 | CASSPIFGTGVYARGANVLTF | TGCGCCAGCAGCCCAATATTTGGGACAGGAGTATATGCTAGGGGGGCCAACGTCCTGACTTTC
TRBJ1-2 | NA | NA | TRBV24-1 | CATSVDSNYGYTF | TGTGCCACCAGTGTCGACTCTAACTATGGCTACACCTTC
TRBJ2-7 | few | TRBD2 | TRBV14 | CASSHFPGLAGDHEQYF | TGTGCCAGCAGCCATTTTCCGGGACTAGCGGGAGATCACGAGCAGTACTTC
TRBJ1-2 | NA | TRBD1 | TRBV2 | CASSRGQGIRLGYGYTF | TGTGCCAGCAGTAGGGGACAGGGAATACGACTAGGCTATGGCTACACCTTC
TRBJ2-2 | NA | TRBD1 | TRBV4-1 | CASSHRQGANTGELFF | TGCGCCAGCAGCCACAGACAGGGGGCGAACACCGGGGAGCTGTTTTTT
TRBJ1-1 | NA | TRBD1 | TRBV28 | CATGGALMKAFF | TGTGCCACAGGGGGCGCCTTAATGAAAGCTTTCTTT
TRBJ1-2 | NA | NA | TRBV28 | CASRSEYVYGYTF | TGTGCCAGCAGGAGCGAATACGTCTATGGCTACACCTTC